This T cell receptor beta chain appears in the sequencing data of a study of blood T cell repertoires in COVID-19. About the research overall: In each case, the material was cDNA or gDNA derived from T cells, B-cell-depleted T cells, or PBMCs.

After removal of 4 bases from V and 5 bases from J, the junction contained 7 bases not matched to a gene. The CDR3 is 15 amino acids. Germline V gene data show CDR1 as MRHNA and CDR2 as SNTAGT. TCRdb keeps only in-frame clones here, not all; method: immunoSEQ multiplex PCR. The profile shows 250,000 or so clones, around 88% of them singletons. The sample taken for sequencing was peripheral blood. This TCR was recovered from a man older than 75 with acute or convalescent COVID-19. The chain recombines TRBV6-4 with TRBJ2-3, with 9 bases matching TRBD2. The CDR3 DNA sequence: TGTGCCAGCAGTGCCCGCGGGGGGGCGGTAGATACGCAGTATTTT. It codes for CASSARGGAVDTQYF.